This T cell receptor (beta chain) was identified in a study of cytomegalovirus exposure and HLA in healthy donors. V lost 2 bases and J lost 4; bases outside the gene matches: 7. The CDR3 loop spans 17 amino acids. Germline-derived CDR1 and CDR2 are SGHRS and YFSETQ. PCR used 60 Vbeta primers and 13 Jbeta primers. Clones were sequenced by immunoSEQ multiplex PCR, and TCRdb holds only the in-frame ones, with some missing. Here the sample spans roughly 190,000 clones, under 85% being singletons. The source is a woman between 45 and 60 years old in good health and CMV-seropositive. The V gene is TRBV5-1, the J gene TRBJ2-2; 11 positions match TRBD2. The source material was PBMCs. The CDR3 here is CASSFGVLAGGTGELFF. DNA of the CDR3: TGCGCCAGCAGCTTCGGGGTCCTAGCGGGGGGCACCGGGGAGCTGTTTTTT.